This entry is about one T cell receptor (beta chain). What it binds is not known. Germline is not matched at one junction end, which may reflect a read error. The data stem from a study of T cells in Graves' hyperthyroidism and ophthalmopathy. Study-wide results and caveats: Most clonotypes that expanded in the thyroid above 0.001 also showed up in blood.

Germline V gene lookup returns CDR1 MRHNA and CDR2 SNTAGT. The CDR3 extends over 13 amino acids. The CDR3 regions of TCR beta were amplified from RNA transcripts. Using the HTBI primer set, a first-round RT-PCR was run on the TCR CDR3. TCRdb reanalysed the multiplex PCR reads using MiXCR and keeps one entry per CDR3 protein. The profile shows some 360,000 distinct CDR3 sequences, roughly 13% of them singletons. The sample consisted of blood. The receptor was derived from a woman in her sixties with Graves' hyperthyroidism. The chain couples TRBV6-4 to TRBJ1-1; 8 nucleotides match TRBD1. CDR3 sequence reads: CASSHRTGYGLIF. CDR3 bases: TGTGCCAGCAGTCATCGGACAGGGTATGGCCTAATCTTT.